The 32 T cell receptor beta chains reported below all come from one sample, sequenced in a study of cytomegalovirus exposure and HLA in healthy donors. PCR primers comprised 60 Vbeta and 13 Jbeta primers. Using immunoSEQ multiplex PCR, the repertoire was profiled, and TCRdb retains in-frame clones only, with some absent. The data hold more than 150,000 clones, with less than 85% observed a single time. Sequenced input: PBMCs. Receptor source: a boy between 10 and 17 years old in good health and CMV-seronegative.

This clone was counted only a few times. V is TRBV4-1 and J is TRBJ2-5; 9 bases align to TRBD1. This CDR3 is 17 amino acids long. Trimming cost V 3 bases and J 5 bases; bases outside gene matches: 13. The germline V gene encodes CDR1 MGHRA and CDR2 YSYEKL. In DNA, the CDR3 is TGCGCCAGCAGCCATGAAGGGACAGGGAGTTTCGGGGAGACCCAGTACTTC. Translated: CASSHEGTGSFGETQYF.

The rearrangement joins TRBV5-6 to TRBJ2-3; unclear D gene. The CDR3 is 12 amino acids. V lost 0 bases to trimming and J lost 4 bases, with 3 bases between them. The V gene's germline CDR1 is SGHDT and CDR2 YYEEEE. The CDR3 spells CASSLAPDTQYF. The CDR3, as DNA: TGTGCCAGCAGCTTGGCTCCAGATACGCAGTATTTT.

The chain links TRBV7-8 to TRBJ1-1; 9 bases map to TRBD1. The CDR3 is 13 amino acids. Germline values: CDR1 SGHVS, CDR2 FQNEAQ. V dropped 4 bases and J dropped 4; count of bases not matched to a gene: 1. The chain's CDR3 is CASSSDRGTEAFF. CDR3 DNA sequence: TGTGCCAGCAGCTCGGACAGGGGCACTGAAGCTTTCTTT.

The chain joins TRBV19 to TRBJ2-7; possibly TRBD1 for D (6 bases). V lost 5 bases and J lost 6, with 11 bases in between. The CDR3 is made up of 12 amino acids. Germline V CDR1 and CDR2: LNHDA, SQIVND (reference sequence). The CDR3 loop reads CASSHGQLEQYF. CDR3 nucleotides: TGTGCCAGTAGTCATGGACAGCTCGAGCAGTACTTC.

This sequence joins TRBV14 and TRBJ2-3; a possible D gene is TRBD2 (5 bases). In germline, CDR1 is SGHDN, CDR2 FVKESK. This CDR3 has 15 residues. V lost 1 base and J lost 3, with 11 bases in between. This CDR3 reads CASSQVGGSTDTQYF. The CDR3 region has the DNA TGTGCCAGCAGCCAAGTCGGAGGTAGTACAGATACGCAGTATTTT.

The V gene is TRBV5-4, the J gene TRBJ2-2, with D possibly being TRBD1 (6 bases). The germline CDR1 and CDR2 sequences are SGHNT and YYREEE (reference sequence). The CDR3 totals 13 residues. The V end was cut by 3 bases, the J end by 7 bases, with 10 bases between. DNA of the CDR3: TGTGCCAGCAGCTCGCCGGGACACGGGGAGCTGTTTTTT. Residues: CASSSPGHGELFF.

CDR3 region: CAWKGDDNEKLFF. DNA of the CDR3: TGTGCCTGGAAGGGGGACGATAATGAAAAACTGTTTTTT. The V and J genes are TRBV30 and TRBJ1-4, with D maybe TRBD1 (6 bases). V shed 4 bases and J shed 4 bases, with 10 bases lying between them. CDR1 GTSNPN and CDR2 SVGIG come from the germline V gene (reference sequence). This CDR3 comprises 13 residues. Supplemented by reference TRBV30 and TRBJ1-4, the full variable domain reads SQTIHQWPATLVQPVGSPLSLECTVEGTSNPNLYWYRQAAGRGLQLLFYSVGIGQISSEVPQNLSASRPQDRQFILSSKKLLLSDSGFYLCAWKGDDNEKLFFGSGTQLSVL.

J is TRBJ1-1 and V is TRBV9; 10 nucleotides line up with TRBD1. Trimming cost V 3 bases and J 1 base; bases outside gene matches: 9. CDR3 size: 17 residues. In germline, CDR1 is SGDLS, CDR2 YYNGEE. CDR3 amino acids: CASSARTGGQRNTEAFF. The DNA for the CDR3 is TGTGCCAGCAGCGCCCGGACAGGGGGACAGAGGAACACTGAAGCTTTCTTT.

The rearrangement joins TRBV19 to TRBJ2-7, with D possibly being TRBD1 (6 bases). Germline V gene data show CDR1 as LNHDA and CDR2 as SQIVND (reference sequence). The CDR3 contains 14 residues. Between the trimmed V and J ends, which lost 3 bases and 2 bases, there was a span of 11 bases. The CDR3 DNA follows: TGTGCCAGTAGTATTGCAGGGGCGGCCTACGAGCAGTACTTC. Amino acid sequence: CASSIAGAAYEQYF.

The chain carries TRBV30 and TRBJ2-7; 12 bases line up with TRBD1. Germline assignment: CDR1 GTSNPN and CDR2 SVGIG (reference sequence). The CDR3 runs to 20 residues. After removal of 3 bases from V and 5 bases from J, the junction contained 23 bases not matched to a gene. CDR3 sequence (DNA): TGTGCCTGGAGGGGGGGACAGGGGGCATGGGTCCCCTCGGGTCCCCACGAGCAGTACTTC. Its translation is CAWRGGQGAWVPSGPHEQYF.

The CDR3 nucleotides are TGTGCCAGCAGCGTAGCTCAGGGTCCCTCTGGAAACACCATATATTTT. It encodes CASSVAQGPSGNTIYF. This chain connects TRBV9 to TRBJ1-3; maybe TRBD1 (5 bases). The V end was cut by 0 bases, the J end by 0 bases, with 10 bases between. Germline CDR1 SGDLS, CDR2 YYNGEE. This CDR3 is built from 16 residues.

The chain couples TRBV18 to TRBJ1-1; 7 nucleotides align to TRBD1. V shed 4 bases and J 2 bases; nucleotides not matched to a gene: 7. The CDR3 is made up of 15 amino acids. The germline V gene has CDR1 KGHSH and CDR2 LQKENI. This CDR3 is CASSLTGVANTEAFF. The CDR3, as DNA: TGTGCCAGCTCACTTACAGGGGTTGCCAACACTGAAGCTTTCTTT.

The rearrangement links TRBV15 to TRBJ1-1; no clear D gene. Trimming removed 1 base at V and 1 base at J, with 10 bases between. Germline loops: CDR1 LNHNV, CDR2 YYDKDF (reference sequence). This CDR3 is 15 amino acids long. The CDR3 loop is CATSRGPGGNTEAFF. CDR3 DNA: TGTGCCACCAGCAGAGGCCCAGGAGGGAACACTGAAGCTTTCTTT.

The rearrangement joins TRBV5-1 to TRBJ2-1; the match to TRBD2 covers 8 bases. Trimming cost V 0 bases and J 6 bases; bases outside gene matches: 5. CDR1 is SGHRS, CDR2 YFSETQ, per germline. The CDR3 totals 15 residues. The CDR3 loop reads CASSLEGAGGNEQFF. CDR3 DNA sequence: TGCGCCAGCAGCTTGGAAGGTGCGGGGGGCAATGAGCAGTTCTTC.

This rearrangement joins TRBV6-1 to TRBJ1-5, with D unresolved. Germline-derived CDR1 and CDR2 are MNHNS and SASEGT. Trimming took 6 bases from V and 1 from J, leaving 13 bases between them. The CDR3 is made up of 15 amino acids. Here the CDR3 DNA reads TGTGCCAGCAGAGAGTCGGGAGGGAGCAATCAGCCCCAGCATTTT. Residues: CASRESGGSNQPQHF.

The chain is built from TRBV6-1 and TRBJ2-7; 10 bases map to TRBD1. The V gene end was trimmed by 6 bases and the J gene end by 3 bases; junction bases not matched to a gene: 5. The V gene's germline CDR1 is MNHNS and CDR2 SASEGT. The CDR3 loop spans 14 amino acids. The CDR3 nucleotides are TGTGCCAGCAGGGGGGACAGGGGTAACTACGAGCAGTACTTC. Its protein is CASRGDRGNYEQYF.

This chain connects TRBV25-1 to TRBJ2-7; D unresolved. The CDR3 has 16 amino acids. Germline CDR1 MGHDK, CDR2 SYGVNS. V lost 0 bases and J 3 bases, leaving 15 bases between the germline ends. Here the CDR3 reads CASSEYFPWPFYEQYF. CDR3 DNA sequence: TGTGCCAGCAGTGAATACTTTCCATGGCCATTCTACGAGCAGTACTTC.

In regard to this clone: This same CDR3 is encoded by further DNA sequences in the sample. V usage is TRBV19 and J usage is TRBJ1-1, with a tentative D call TRBD1 (6 bases). CDR1 and CDR2 (germline): LNHDA, SQIVND (reference sequence). The V end was cut by 3 bases, the J end by 5 bases, with 10 bases between. The CDR3 has 13 residues. The CDR3 nucleotides read TGTGCCAGTAGTATCGGGAGGGGGACTGAAGCTTTCTTT. The encoded protein is CASSIGRGTEAFF.

This clone has more than one count but fewer than ten. The chain couples TRBV19 to TRBJ2-5, with 8 positions matching TRBD2. With V trimmed by 6 bases and J by 4 bases, 4 bases remained unmatched. The CDR3 runs to 13 residues. Germline lookup yields CDR1 LNHDA and CDR2 SQIVND (reference sequence). The CDR3: CASSGRVAETQYF. CDR3 DNA sequence: TGTGCCAGTAGCGGGAGGGTAGCAGAGACCCAGTACTTC.

The V and J genes are TRBV4-3 and TRBJ1-1; D gene uncertain. Germline loops: CDR1 LGHNA, CDR2 YSLEER. Trimming removed 1 base from V and 4 bases from J, with 13 bases in between. The CDR3 length is 15 residues. The CDR3 sequence is CASSQGPAPGTEAFF. In DNA, the CDR3 is TGCGCCAGCAGCCAAGGCCCCGCACCGGGCACTGAAGCTTTCTTT.

The chain uses TRBV4-2 and TRBJ1-5, with TRBD1 identical over 10 bases. Germline V gene sequence: CDR1 LGHNA, CDR2 YNFKEQ. The CDR3 sequence is 16 residues long. V trimming: 0 bases; J trimming: 2 bases; junction bases outside the gene matches: 1. CDR3 bases: TGTGCCAGCAGCCAAGATGGGACAGGGGGCAATCAGCCCCAGCATTTT. Translated: CASSQDGTGGNQPQHF.

The gene calls are TRBV27 and TRBJ1-2; D might be TRBD1 (5 bases). CDR1 and CDR2 (germline): MNHEY, SMNVEV (reference sequence). V lost 3 bases and J lost 7, with 15 bases in between. CDR3 length: 14 residues. CDR3 residues: CASSFGRRGSGYTF. The CDR3 DNA sequence: TGTGCCAGCAGTTTTGGAAGGAGGGGCAGTGGCTACACCTTC.

This chain connects TRBV7-8 to TRBJ2-7; 10 nucleotides match TRBD1. Germline values: CDR1 SGHVS, CDR2 FQNEAQ. The CDR3 contains 17 residues. J was trimmed by 2 bases and V by 1 base; bases with no gene match: 8. The CDR3 is CASSLDVWTGGAYEQYF. CDR3 sequence (DNA): TGTGCCAGCAGCTTAGATGTTTGGACAGGGGGGGCCTACGAGCAGTACTTC.

This sequence joins TRBV30 and TRBJ2-2; 11 bases fit TRBD2. Germline V gives CDR1 GTSNPN, CDR2 SVGIG (reference sequence). The CDR3 extends over 17 amino acids. V trimming: 4 bases; J trimming: 7 bases; junction bases outside the gene matches: 14. DNA of the CDR3: TGTGCCTGGATCAGGACTAGCGGGCCCGTTGGTATCGGGGAGCTGTTTTTT. This encodes CAWIRTSGPVGIGELFF.

The chain combines TRBV30 with TRBJ2-3, with a weak D call TRBD1 (6 bases). CDR1 is GTSNPN and CDR2 is SVGIG in the germline V gene (reference sequence). The V gene lost 8 bases and the J gene lost 2 bases, with 14 bases spanning the gap. The CDR3 covers 13 residues. The CDR3 DNA is TGTGCCGCCACCAAGGGGGTCACAGATACGCAGTATTTT. It yields the protein CAATKGVTDTQYF. Based on the CDR3 plus reference TRBV30 and TRBJ2-3, the full variable domain is SQTIHQWPATLVQPVGSPLSLECTVEGTSNPNLYWYRQAAGRGLQLLFYSVGIGQISSEVPQNLSASRPQDRQFILSSKKLLLSDSGFYLCAATKGVTDTQYFGPGTRLTVL.

V and J are TRBV9 and TRBJ2-3; 10 nucleotides agree with TRBD2. The CDR3 contains 16 residues. V shed 4 bases, J shed 4 bases, and the junction held 9 bases outside the gene matches. The germline CDR1 and CDR2 sequences are SGDLS and YYNGEE. CDR3 nucleotide sequence: TGTGCCAGCAGCTATATGGGACTAGCGAGCGCAGATACGCAGTATTTT. Translated, it gives CASSYMGLASADTQYF.

This chain uses TRBV6-5 with TRBJ2-7; 11 bases match TRBD1. Germline CDR1 and CDR2: MNHEY and SVGAGI. The CDR3 has 15 residues. The J segment lost 1 base and the V segment lost 5 bases, leaving 4 bases of the junction unmatched. DNA for the CDR3: TGTGCCAGCAGTAGAGGGACAGGGGGGTCCTACGAGCAGTACTTC. Amino acids: CASSRGTGGSYEQYF.

This rearrangement joins TRBV7-9 to TRBJ2-5, with no clear D. TRBJ2-7 explains the end of the DNA better; the J call may be wrong. CDR3 size: 13 residues. CDR1 SEHNR and CDR2 FQNEAQ come from the germline V gene (reference sequence). The DNA for the CDR3 is TGTGCCAGCAGCTTAGGGGACTCCTACGAGCAGTACTTC. Translating it yields CASSLGDSYEQYF.

The V gene is TRBV11-2, the J gene TRBJ2-7; the match to TRBD2 covers 9 bases. Trimming took 0 bases from V and 0 from J; bases not matched to a gene: 12. The V gene's germline CDR1 is SGHAT and CDR2 FQNNGV. The CDR3 totals 19 residues. This CDR3 reads CASSLDRAYGREGSYEQYF. The CDR3 DNA is TGTGCCAGCAGCTTAGATCGAGCCTACGGGCGGGAGGGCTCCTACGAGCAGTACTTC.

This clone was seen just once. The chain has TRBV6-1 and TRBJ2-7, with 9 bases fitting TRBD1. J gave up 6 bases and V 6 bases, and 6 bases lay outside the gene matches. The CDR3 covers 13 residues. In germline, CDR1 is MNHNS, CDR2 SASEGT. CDR3 nucleotide sequence: TGTGCCAGCAGAATGGACAGGGGTCGCGAGCAGTACTTC. This codes for CASRMDRGREQYF.

This clone was counted once. The chain is built from TRBV14 and TRBJ2-7; D is unresolved. The germline CDR1 and CDR2 sequences are SGHDN and FVKESK. Trimming shortened V by 3 bases and J by 0 bases, and 3 bases separated the two germline ends. The CDR3 covers 12 residues. The CDR3 bases are TGTGCCAGCAGCCACAGCTCCTACGAGCAGTACTTC. Translated, it gives CASSHSSYEQYF.

J is TRBJ2-1 and V is TRBV5-1; TRBD2 matches at 13 bases. The CDR3 is 15 amino acids. Germline trimming cut 2 bases from V and 6 bases from J; bases unmatched to any gene: 2. Germline-derived CDR1 and CDR2 are SGHRS and YFSETQ. The DNA of the CDR3 is TGCGCCAGCAGCTTTACTAGCGGGAGGGCCAATGAGCAGTTCTTC. Protein sequence: CASSFTSGRANEQFF.